The next 26 T cell receptor beta chains were all read from a single sample in a study of CXCR3-negative and CXCR3-positive naive CD8 T cells. Preparation of TRB cDNA libraries relied on 5' RACE carrying UMI labels. From the 5' RACE reads, TCRdb lists one entry per CDR3 protein and no DNA. The sample totals some 22,000 distinct CDR3 sequences. Material for sequencing was naive CXCR3- CD8+ T cells from blood. As for subset: CD45RO-CCR7+CD27+CD95- naive CD8+ T cells lacking CXCR3 (TNR3-). The receptors here all came from a human donor in good health. Some clones in this sample may be carry-over from other donors' samples.

V is TRBV29-1 and J is TRBJ2-7; the D call from TCRdb, TRBD1, cannot be confirmed without DNA. The germline V gene has CDR1 SQVTM and CDR2 ANQGSEA. There are 12 residues in the CDR3. The CDR3 here is CSASRQGDEQYF.

The J gene is TRBJ2-7, the V gene TRBV7-2; the TCRdb D gene call, TRBD1, has no DNA to confirm it. Germline lookup yields CDR1 SGHTA and CDR2 FQGNSA. The CDR3 spans 16 residues. The chain's CDR3 is CASSPSARSNSYEQYF.

This chain joins TRBV7-9 and TRBJ1-1. The CDR3 loop spans 15 amino acids. CDR1 is SEHNR and CDR2 is FQNEAQ in the germline V gene (reference sequence). This CDR3 is CASSFYIGQNTEAFF.

This chain links TRBV12-3 or TRBV12-4 with TRBJ1-2. The CDR3 contains 13 residues. The CDR3 reads CASSLSLSYGYTF.

This rearrangement joins TRBV9 to TRBJ1-4; TCRdb lists TRBD1, though no DNA is available to test this call. The germline V gene has CDR1 SGDLS and CDR2 YYNGEE. This CDR3 region has 16 residues. The CDR3 region is CASSVAEGADYEKLFF.

This clonotype counts as medium-sized by frequency. The chain couples TRBV29-1 to TRBJ2-3; the TCRdb call, TRBD2, lacks DNA for checking. This CDR3 is built from 13 residues. CDR1 SQVTM and CDR2 ANQGSEA come from the germline V gene. The CDR3 sequence is CSGVAGGGDTQYF.

V is TRBV7-2 and J is TRBJ2-5; TCRdb selects TRBD1, and the lack of DNA leaves this call unchecked. CDR1 SGHTA and CDR2 FQGNSA come from the germline V gene. CDR3 length equals 15 residues. This CDR3 is CASSLTPGIGETQYF.

The gene calls are TRBV20-1 and TRBJ2-3; as DNA is missing, the TRBD2 call by TCRdb cannot be tested. The CDR3 runs 15 residues. Germline assignment: CDR1 DFQATT and CDR2 SNEGSKA (reference sequence). CDR3 sequence: CSARTSGPTQDTQYF.

The J gene is TRBJ2-5, the V gene TRBV14; the D call from TCRdb, TRBD1, cannot be confirmed without DNA. CDR1 is SGHDN, CDR2 FVKESK, per germline. The length of the CDR3 is 15 residues. This CDR3 is CASSQVKGVGETQYF.

The genes are TRBV7-2 and TRBJ2-5; TCRdb returns TRBD1, unconfirmable since there is no DNA. There are 15 residues in the CDR3. Germline-derived CDR1 and CDR2 are SGHTA and FQGNSA. CDR3 sequence reads: CASSLGGGVHETQYF.

The rearrangement uses TRBV6-4 and TRBJ2-2; lacking DNA, the TRBD1 call made by TCRdb goes unchecked. The V gene's germline CDR1 is MRHNA and CDR2 SNTAGT. The CDR3 totals 17 residues. The chain's CDR3 is CARGGFDGTGSSGELFF.

The rearrangement uses TRBV6-5 and TRBJ2-7. The length of the CDR3 is 13 residues. Per germline, CDR1 MNHEY and CDR2 SVGAGI. The CDR3 region is CASSDRKSREQYF.

V gene TRBV2 combines with J gene TRBJ2-5; with no DNA, the TCRdb D assignment of TRBD2 cannot be verified. This CDR3 contains 15 residues. Germline V gene lookup returns CDR1 SNHLY and CDR2 FYNNEI. CDR3 in amino acids: CASSPGTSARWTQYF.

The V and J genes are TRBV23-1 and TRBJ2-1; without DNA, the TCRdb call of TRBD1 cannot be checked. TRBV23-1 is an ORF, and what it does is uncertain. The CDR3 covers 14 residues. The CDR3 protein is CASTRRGLRNEQFF.

The chain employs TRBV29-1 and TRBJ2-2. Germline CDR1 reads SQVTM; CDR2 reads ANQGSEA. The CDR3 contains 12 residues. The CDR3 loop reads CSVGENTGELFF.

The rearrangement links TRBV20-1 to TRBJ1-1; TCRdb indicates TRBD1, and absent DNA this call remains unverified. CDR1 is DFQATT, CDR2 SNEGSKA, per germline (reference sequence). This CDR3 is built from 19 residues. CDR3 amino acids: CSARDRGSMGGYDFTEAFF.

V is TRBV6-5 and J is TRBJ2-1. Per germline, CDR1 MNHEY and CDR2 SVGAGI. There are 12 residues in the CDR3. CDR3 sequence reads: CASSSVNNEQFF.

This clonotype counts as medium-sized (0.01 to 0.1%) by frequency. The genes are TRBV29-1 and TRBJ2-2; TCRdb calls TRBD1, which cannot be checked without DNA. The CDR3 is made up of 15 amino acids. Germline V gene sequence: CDR1 SQVTM, CDR2 ANQGSEA. CDR3 in amino acids: CSVLPTGTDTGELFF.

The chain is built from TRBV29-1 and TRBJ2-1; as DNA is missing, the TRBD2 call by TCRdb cannot be tested. Per germline, CDR1 SQVTM and CDR2 ANQGSEA. This CDR3 spans 15 amino acids. The CDR3 sequence: CSVALAGVSYIEQFF.

V gene TRBV2 combines with J gene TRBJ2-5; the D call from TCRdb, TRBD1, cannot be confirmed without DNA. The V gene's germline CDR1 is SNHLY and CDR2 FYNNEI. This CDR3 region has 15 residues. The CDR3 loop is CASSEEQGAGETQYF.

The genes are TRBV29-1 and TRBJ2-6; TCRdb picks TRBD1, but there is no DNA to check that call. The CDR3 has 15 amino acids. CDR1 and CDR2 (germline): SQVTM, ANQGSEA. This CDR3 is CSVADPGAGANVLTF.

CDR3 sequence reads: CASSESTGPPPGETQYF. V and J are TRBV6-1 and TRBJ2-5; TCRdb proposes TRBD2, but this gene call is untestable without DNA. Germline V gene sequence: CDR1 MNHNS, CDR2 SASEGT. This CDR3 is 17 amino acids long.

This chain uses TRBV14 with TRBJ2-5; no DNA is available, so the TRBD1 call from TCRdb remains unchecked. Germline CDR1 SGHDN, CDR2 FVKESK. The CDR3 sequence is 15 residues long. The CDR3 reads CASSQDRQIIETQYF. The full variable domain, completed using reference TRBV14 and TRBJ2-5, is EAGVTQFPSHSVIEKGQTVTLRCDPISGHDNLYWYRRVMGKEIKFLLHFVKESKQDESGMPNNRFLAERTGGTYSTLKVQPAELEDSGVYFCASSQDRQIIETQYFGPGTRLLVL.

This sequence joins TRBV7-7 and TRBJ2-3. Germline V gene data show CDR1 as SSHAT and CDR2 as FNYEAQ (reference sequence). This CDR3 contains 14 residues. This CDR3 is CASSLTLVADTQYF.

The V call is TRBV7-9, the J call TRBJ2-7; the D call of TRBD1 rests on TCRdb alone, since no DNA is present to check it. CDR1 SEHNR and CDR2 FQNEAQ come from the germline V gene (reference sequence). CDR3 length equals 16 residues. The CDR3 loop reads CASSYPGGGKTGEQYF. Looking up the rest from reference TRBV7-9 and TRBJ2-7 gives the full variable domain: DTGVSQNPRHKITKRGQNVTFRCDPISEHNRLYWYRQTLGQGPEFLTYFQNEAQLEKSRLLSDRFSAERPKGSFSTLEIQRTEQGDSAMYLCASSYPGGGKTGEQYFGPGTRLTVT.

CDR3 sequence reads: CASTTGPPGDTQYF. This sequence joins TRBV12-3 or TRBV12-4 and TRBJ2-3; the D call of TRBD1 rests on TCRdb alone, since no DNA is present to check it. CDR3 size: 14 residues.